The sequence of this T cell receptor (beta chain) was determined in a study of OX40 agonist ivuxolimab in advanced cancers. Looking at the study overall: Prior checkpoint blockade (anti-PD-1, anti-PD-L1 or anti-CTLA-4) was permitted; roughly 40% had it.

As for this clone: Its matching antigen is unknown.

Method: immunoSEQ multiplex PCR; TCRdb's copy keeps in-frame clones and lacks some. The table includes about 93,000 clones, about 90% detected once. This CDR3 spans 15 amino acids. Trimming pared 2 bases from V and 0 bases from J, leaving 10 bases between. Germline assignment: CDR1 KGHSY and CDR2 FQNENV. General study points: Also present in some nonresponders was a low level of normalized T-cell clonal expansion.

This sample comprised CD4+ or CD8+ T cells sorted from blood, obtained in a trial of the OX40 agonist ivuxolimab. The V call is TRBV16, the J call TRBJ1-2; D is uncertain. The receptor comes from an adult with an advanced solid tumor such as melanoma, head and neck, liver or kidney cancer. In DNA form, the CDR3 reads TGTGCCAGCAGCCAACGCGCAGGCCCTAACTATGGCTACACCTTC. Translating it yields CASSQRAGPNYGYTF. Full variable domain (missing parts from reference TRBV16 and TRBJ1-2): GEEVAQTPKHLVRGEGQKAKLYCAPIKGHSYVFWYQQVLKNEFKFLISFQNENVFDETGMPKERFSAKCLPNSPCSLEIQATKLEDSAVYFCASSQRAGPNYGYTFGSGTRLTVV.